This T cell receptor beta chain was identified in a study of a mutant IDH1 vaccine in newly diagnosed glioma. Study-level points and caveats: A vaccine-induced immune response developed in 93.3% of the patients.

Remarks on this clone: Its specificity is not known.

The sample's time point: baseline, week 1 (first vaccination visit). Treatment reported: pre-vaccination baseline after standard-of-care therapy. Generated by immunoSEQ multiplex PCR, the TCRdb table keeps only in-frame clones and is missing some. The sample holds about 66,000 clones, 65% to 90% seen once. The CDR3 is made up of 14 amino acids. Germline CDR1 reads GTSNPN; CDR2 reads SVGIG (reference sequence). The junction had 3 bases not matched to a gene; V was cut back by 2 bases and J by 1 base. The source is a man younger than 45 with glioma. Sequencing used PBMCs, obtained from a glioma patient treated with radiotherapy, temozolomide or both. The chain uses TRBV30 and TRBJ2-5, with TRBD2 identical over 8 bases. Here the CDR3 reads CAWSSAGVQETQYF. CDR3 DNA: TGTGCCTGGAGTTCAGCGGGGGTCCAAGAGACCCAGTACTTC.